This TCR beta chain derives from a study of cytomegalovirus exposure and HLA in healthy donors. Study-wide background: Early released data comprised about 90 million unique TCRs from HLA-typed donors.

V lost 4 bases to trimming and J lost 1 base; unmatched junction nucleotides: 3. The CDR3 extends over 15 amino acids. The germline V gene encodes CDR1 SGHDN and CDR2 FVKESK. Every donor was a healthy person donating bone marrow. The primer mix had 60 Vbeta and 13 Jbeta primers. In the original workflow: Later analysis identified roughly 84 million unique TCR beta chains, some 10 million shared. TCRdb keeps only in-frame clones here, not all; method: immunoSEQ multiplex PCR. That table supplies the V and J calls and clone size; D and trimming were determined from the DNA. Among over 100,000 clones listed, almost 80% were seen once. Worth noting for this clone: The antigen remains unidentified.

Points from the study as a whole: Earlier analysis looked at TCR beta V segments, and most were productive about 90% or about 30% of the time.

The chain recombines TRBV14 with TRBJ1-5; the match to TRBD1 covers 8 bases. Sequencing was performed on PBMCs. The sequence was collected from a female donor in good health and CMV-seronegative. This chain's CDR3 is CASSRGTGSNQPQHF. The CDR3 bases are TGTGCCAGCAGCCGGGGGACAGGAAGCAATCAGCCCCAGCATTTT.